This T cell receptor beta chain derives from a study of cytomegalovirus exposure and HLA in healthy donors. Study-wide results and caveats: According to a later analysis, donors in an Asian-associated ancestry cluster reportedly had fewer N-insertions than the approximately 730-donor mean. In a later analysis, CMV-associated beta chains were mostly HLA-associated, it appeared. When analyzed later, a missense DCLRE1C variant was found to be linked to TCR beta V- and J-gene trimming. Sequencing depth across donors, presence/absence analyses assumed, was roughly uniform.

This PCR relied on a set of 60 Vbeta primers and 13 Jbeta primers. Profiled with immunoSEQ multiplex PCR; TCRdb holds only in-frame clones, not every one. In total, the table holds approximately 52,000 clones. About this clone: Its cognate antigen is unknown.

CDR1 is SQVTM, CDR2 ANQGSEA, per germline. The CDR3 has 16 amino acids. Trimming removed 7 bases from V and 2 bases from J; junction bases left unmatched: 15. Sequenced sample: PBMCs. The clonotype comes from a woman aged 55-70 years in good health and CMV-seropositive. The chain combines TRBV29-1 with TRBJ2-7; 9 bases match TRBD1. The chain's CDR3 is CSALGTGSRFAYEQYF. The CDR3 coding sequence is TGCAGCGCCCTCGGGACAGGGAGTAGGTTCGCCTACGAGCAGTACTTC.